These T cell receptor beta chains were read from a single sample in a study of cytomegalovirus exposure and HLA in healthy donors. Produced via immunoSEQ multiplex PCR; TCRdb's table is partial and in-frame only. The data contain 100,000 to 120,000 clones, approximately 79% of them singletons. The specimen sequenced was PBMCs. The receptors here all came from a man aged 30 to 39 in good health and CMV-seropositive. The CDR3 runs from the conserved cysteine through the conserved F or W. The D gene is left open where the match is weak. Clone size is not always given. Where it is, it says once, few, many or a class for expanded clones.

d_gene: TRBD1; j_gene: TRBJ2-3; v_gene: TRBV5-1; abundance: NA; CDR3nt: TGCGCCAGCAGCTTGGATACAGGGGCTGATACGCAGTATTTT; CDR3aa: CASSLDTGADTQYF
d_gene: NA; j_gene: TRBJ2-3; v_gene: TRBV5-1; abundance: NA; CDR3nt: TGCGCCAGCAGCTTGGGAAACCCCGAGGATACGCAGTATTTT; CDR3aa: CASSLGNPEDTQYF
d_gene: NA; j_gene: TRBJ1-3; v_gene: TRBV12-2; abundance: few; CDR3nt: TGTGCAAGTCGCCGACGACAGGGTATCATCAACACCATATATTTT; CDR3aa: CASRRRQGIINTIYF
d_gene: NA; j_gene: TRBJ2-2; v_gene: TRBV9; abundance: NA; CDR3nt: TGTGCCAGCAGCGTAGAGGGGGCCGGGGAGCTGTTTTTT; CDR3aa: CASSVEGAGELFF
d_gene: NA; j_gene: TRBJ1-1; v_gene: TRBV7-9; abundance: NA; CDR3nt: TGTGCCAGCAGCATAAGCTTTAAATTAGACACTGAAGCTTTCTTT; CDR3aa: CASSISFKLDTEAFF
d_gene: TRBD1; j_gene: TRBJ2-5; v_gene: TRBV10-2; abundance: NA; CDR3nt: TGCGCCAGCAGTGCAACAATTAACAGGGGAGAGACCCAGTACTTC; CDR3aa: CASSATINRGETQYF
d_gene: TRBD1; j_gene: TRBJ1-5; v_gene: TRBV19; abundance: NA; CDR3nt: TGTGCCAGTAGCTTTGGACAGGGGGGAACTCAGCCCCAGCATTTT; CDR3aa: CASSFGQGGTQPQHF
d_gene: NA; j_gene: TRBJ2-6; v_gene: TRBV27; abundance: NA; CDR3nt: TGTGCCAGCAGTCTTAGCCCATGGGAGACGGCTGGGGCCAACGTCCTGACTTTC; CDR3aa: CASSLSPWETAGANVLTF
d_gene: TRBD2; j_gene: TRBJ2-1; v_gene: TRBV7-8; abundance: NA; CDR3nt: TGTGCCAGCAGCTTACTAGGGATAGCGGGGGACAATGAGCAGTTCTTC; CDR3aa: CASSLLGIAGDNEQFF
d_gene: TRBD2; j_gene: TRBJ2-2; v_gene: TRBV7-2; abundance: once; CDR3nt: TGTGCCAGCAGCCCCGGGGAGGGGCCTAACACCGGGGAGCTGTTTTTT; CDR3aa: CASSPGEGPNTGELFF
d_gene: NA; j_gene: TRBJ2-7; v_gene: TRBV27; abundance: NA; CDR3nt: TGTGCCAGCAGTCCCCGGACAGGTCGGGGGAGCGAGCAGTACTTC; CDR3aa: CASSPRTGRGSEQYF
d_gene: NA; j_gene: TRBJ2-1; v_gene: TRBV30; abundance: NA; CDR3nt: TGTGCCCAAGGCGGGTATGAGCAGTTCTTC; CDR3aa: CAQGGYEQFF
d_gene: NA; j_gene: TRBJ1-2; v_gene: TRBV9; abundance: NA; CDR3nt: TGTGCCAGCAGCGTAGACGGTGACTATGGCTACACCTTC; CDR3aa: CASSVDGDYGYTF
d_gene: NA; j_gene: TRBJ1-1; v_gene: TRBV10-1; abundance: NA; CDR3nt: TGCGCCAGCAGTGAAGGGACATTTCCGAGATCAAAGCAAGCAGCTTTCTTT; CDR3aa: CASSEGTFPRSKQAAFF
d_gene: NA; j_gene: TRBJ2-3; v_gene: TRBV10-3; abundance: NA; CDR3nt: TGTGCCATCAGCACATCCACAGATACGCAGTATTTT; CDR3aa: CAISTSTDTQYF
d_gene: TRBD2; j_gene: TRBJ2-7; v_gene: TRBV7-3; abundance: NA; CDR3nt: TGTGCCAGCAGCTTACAGCCCCCGGGACTAGCGGGGGGACCATCCTACGAGCAGTACTTC; CDR3aa: CASSLQPPGLAGGPSYEQYF
d_gene: NA; j_gene: TRBJ1-5; v_gene: TRBV19; abundance: NA; CDR3nt: TGTGCCAGTAGTCTCCCCCCCAGGGAGGGTCAGCCCCAGCATTTT; CDR3aa: CASSLPPREGQPQHF